This T cell receptor (beta chain) was retrieved from a study of molecular identifiers for immune sequencing clone quantification. This clonotype appeared once. Being one base from a much bigger clone, this may be a read error. TCRdb passed the PCR reads through MiXCR, listing each CDR3 protein once. Among about half a million distinct CDR3 sequences listed, 20% to 25% were seen once. This CDR3 contains 13 residues. Germline V gene data show CDR1 as SGHDN and CDR2 as FVKESK. The sequencing input was naive CD8+ T cells from blood, with Jurkat cell RNA spiked in. The subset is: FACS-sorted CD8+CD4-CCR7+CD45RA+ naive T cells. This TCR was recovered from a human donor in good health. Some libraries in this study had Jurkat cell RNA spiked in. The chain couples TRBV14 to TRBJ2-5; no firm D call. DNA for the CDR3: TGTGTCAGCAGCCATGTGTTCCAAGAGACCCAGTACTTC. Its protein is CVSSHVFQETQYF.